These 27 T cell receptor beta chains were all obtained from the same sample, sequenced in a study of OX40 agonist ivuxolimab in advanced cancers. Profiled with immunoSEQ multiplex PCR; TCRdb holds only in-frame clones, not every one. The sample includes about 60,000 clones, 85% to 90% of them seen just once. The source material was CD4+ or CD8+ T cells sorted from blood, sampled in a trial of the OX40 agonist ivuxolimab. The receptors come from an adult with an advanced solid tumor such as melanoma, head and neck, liver or kidney cancer.

The chain combines TRBV30 with TRBJ1-6; 10 nucleotides align to TRBD1. After removal of 3 bases from V and 12 bases from J, the junction contained 11 bases not matched to a gene. The CDR3 has 15 residues. Germline CDR1 and CDR2: GTSNPN and SVGIG (reference sequence). The CDR3 nucleotides are TGTGCCTGGAGGGGGGACAGGGGCGAAGGGCAACCCCTCCACTTT. Translated, it gives CAWRGDRGEGQPLHF.

J is TRBJ1-1 and V is TRBV2; no definite D call. Germline V CDR1 and CDR2: SNHLY, FYNNEI. V was pared by 7 bases and J by 1 base, with 10 bases between. This CDR3 is built from 13 residues. The CDR3 coding sequence is TGTGCCAGCACTGTTCTAGGGAACACTGAAGCTTTCTTT. Protein: CASTVLGNTEAFF. Full variable domain (outside the CDR3, taken from reference TRBV2 and TRBJ1-1): EPEVTQTPSHQVTQMGQEVILRCVPISNHLYFYWYRQILGQKVEFLVSFYNNEISEKSEIFDDQFSVERPDGSNFTLKIRSTKLEDSAMYFCASTVLGNTEAFFGQGTRLTVV.

This chain uses TRBV6-5 with TRBJ1-1, with 9 bases matching TRBD1. The junction had 9 bases not matched to a gene; V was cut back by 6 bases and J by 4 bases. This CDR3 has 15 amino acids. Per the germline V gene, CDR1 is MNHEY and CDR2 is SVGAGI. The CDR3 sequence: CASSPTGGGRTEAFF. The CDR3 region has the DNA TGTGCCAGCAGCCCGACAGGGGGAGGGCGCACTGAAGCTTTCTTT.

The rearrangement links TRBV27 to TRBJ2-3; D is perhaps TRBD1 (6 bases). V was trimmed by 6 bases and J by 2 bases, leaving 15 bases between them. Germline CDR1 MNHEY, CDR2 SMNVEV (reference sequence). The CDR3 length is 15 residues. The CDR3 is CASSKGGMVTDTQYF. CDR3 sequence (DNA): TGTGCCAGCAGCAAAGGGGGTATGGTCACAGATACGCAGTATTTT.

The chain links TRBV4-1 to TRBJ1-3; 9 nucleotides line up with TRBD1. Germline V gene data show CDR1 as MGHRA and CDR2 as YSYEKL. The trim removed 0 bases at V and 8 bases at J, leaving 5 bases unmatched. The CDR3 contains 15 residues. CDR3 residues: CASSQDDRGVDTIYF. The CDR3 DNA reads as TGCGCCAGCAGCCAAGACGACAGGGGGGTGGACACCATATATTTT.

The J gene is TRBJ2-3, the V gene TRBV30, with 12 nucleotides matching TRBD2. V lost 3 bases to trimming and J lost 4 bases; unmatched junction nucleotides: 8. Looked up from germline, CDR1 is GTSNPN and CDR2 is SVGIG (reference sequence). CDR3 length equals 16 residues. The CDR3 is CAWSAGLAGRADTQYF. The CDR3 bases are TGTGCCTGGAGCGCGGGACTAGCGGGTCGGGCAGATACGCAGTATTTT.

The chain couples TRBV27 to TRBJ2-7; 11 nucleotides agree with TRBD1. The germline V gene has CDR1 MNHEY and CDR2 SMNVEV (reference sequence). With 10 bases clipped from V and 1 base from J, the junction kept 3 bases outside the gene matches. This CDR3 contains 13 residues. DNA of the CDR3: TGTGCCACCGGGACAGGGGGATCCTACGAGCAGTACTTC. This sequence encodes CATGTGGSYEQYF.

Only one count was recorded for this clone. The rearrangement links TRBV4-2 to TRBJ1-2, with D unclear. Trimming took off 0 bases at V and 2 bases at J, with 10 bases between the two ends. Looked up from germline, CDR1 is LGHNA and CDR2 is YNFKEQ. The CDR3 loop spans 15 amino acids. The chain's CDR3 is CASSQDLKRNYGYTF. The CDR3 bases are TGTGCCAGCAGCCAAGATCTAAAGCGAAACTATGGCTACACCTTC.

About this clone: The junction shows a germline mismatch at one end, possibly a read error. The chain joins TRBV28 to TRBJ1-5; 12 nucleotides agree with TRBD1. Germline V gene lookup returns CDR1 MDHEN and CDR2 SYDVKM. This CDR3 has 16 amino acids. In DNA form, the CDR3 reads TGTGCCAGCAGTTCCGGGACAGGGGGCCGGAATCGGCCCCAGCATTTT. Its translation: CASSSGTGGRNRPQHF.

This clone was detected only once. The V call is TRBV6-6, the J call TRBJ2-7; TRBD2 matches at 9 bases. This CDR3 has 14 residues. CDR1 and CDR2 from the germline V gene are MNHNY and SVGAGI (reference sequence). V was pared by 4 bases and J by 6 bases, with 7 bases of the junction left unmatched. CDR3 region: CASSFGGRVGEQYF. Here the CDR3 DNA reads TGTGCCAGCAGTTTCGGCGGGAGGGTGGGCGAGCAGTACTTC.

This chain links TRBV28 with TRBJ1-5, with D possibly being TRBD1 (5 bases). CDR1 is MDHEN, CDR2 SYDVKM, per germline. The CDR3 spans 17 residues. V lost 3 bases, J lost 0 bases, and 15 bases lay in between. This chain's CDR3 is CASSFPGGVYSNQPQHF. The CDR3 region has the DNA TGTGCCAGCAGTTTTCCCGGGGGGGTTTATAGCAATCAGCCCCAGCATTTT.

The chain joins TRBV14 to TRBJ1-6; D is uncertain. Per the germline V gene, CDR1 is SGHDN and CDR2 is FVKESK. V was trimmed by 1 base and J by 9 bases, leaving 7 bases between them. The CDR3 contains 13 residues. CDR3 DNA sequence: TGTGCCAGCAGCCAAGTTCAGGTTTCACCCCTCCACTTT. It encodes CASSQVQVSPLHF.

This chain connects TRBV11-2 to TRBJ2-1; 12 bases fit TRBD2. V lost 5 bases and J lost 9; bases outside the gene matches: 8. Germline CDR1 reads SGHAT; CDR2 reads FQNNGV. This CDR3 comprises 15 residues. This CDR3 is CASSARLAGESEQFF. CDR3 DNA sequence: TGTGCCAGCAGCGCGAGACTAGCGGGAGAGTCTGAGCAGTTCTTC. Full variable domain (missing parts from reference TRBV11-2 and TRBJ2-1): EAGVAQSPRYKIIEKRQSVAFWCNPISGHATLYWYQQILGQGPKLLIQFQNNGVVDDSQLPKDRFSAERLKGVDSTLKIQPAKLEDSAVYLCASSARLAGESEQFFGPGTRLTVL.

The genes are TRBV7-9 and TRBJ2-5, with D possibly matching TRBD1 (5 bases). The germline V gene encodes CDR1 SEHNR and CDR2 FQNEAQ (reference sequence). The V end was cut by 6 bases, the J end by 5 bases, with 19 bases between. The CDR3 consists of 15 residues. CDR3 bases: TGTGCCAGCAGTCAAGAGGCAGGGAAAAGGGAGACCCAGTACTTC. Protein product: CASSQEAGKRETQYF.

The V gene is TRBV7-9, the J gene TRBJ1-2; 12 bases match TRBD1. The germline gives CDR1 SEHNR, CDR2 FQNEAQ (reference sequence). The J segment lost 7 bases and the V segment lost 4 bases, leaving 10 bases of the junction unmatched. There are 16 residues in the CDR3. The CDR3 DNA sequence: TGTGCCAGCAGCTCGAGGGACAGGGGGCGAAGCTCTGGCTACACCTTC. This encodes CASSSRDRGRSSGYTF.

The chain combines TRBV27 with TRBJ2-1, with 8 bases lining up with TRBD2. Germline CDR1 MNHEY, CDR2 SMNVEV (reference sequence). V shed 3 bases, J shed 4 bases, and the junction held 5 bases outside the gene matches. The CDR3 loop spans 15 amino acids. This CDR3 reads CASSFRLAGYNEQFF. In DNA, the CDR3 is TGTGCCAGCAGTTTCCGCCTAGCGGGTTACAATGAGCAGTTCTTC.

The sample holds a few counts of this clone. The chain couples TRBV11-3 to TRBJ2-1; D is ambiguous. Trimming left V 0 bases short and J 9 bases short, with 6 bases between. The CDR3 loop spans 12 amino acids. Germline CDR1 reads SGHNT; CDR2 reads YENEEA. This CDR3 is CASSLDLGEQFF. CDR3 nucleotide sequence: TGTGCCAGCAGCTTAGATTTGGGTGAGCAGTTCTTC.

This chain uses TRBV29-1 with TRBJ2-1; 8 nucleotides match TRBD2. From germline, CDR1 is SQVTM and CDR2 ANQGSEA. J gave up 9 bases and V 7 bases, and 14 bases lay outside the gene matches. The CDR3 length is 14 residues. CDR3 region: CSDTGRAVYAEQFF. The DNA of the CDR3 is TGCAGCGATACCGGGAGGGCCGTATACGCTGAGCAGTTCTTC.

As to this clone: An end of the junction does not agree with germline; a read error may underlie this. The genes are TRBV28 and TRBJ2-5; TRBD1 agrees at 11 bases. Germline loops: CDR1 MDHEN, CDR2 SYDVKM. The length of the CDR3 is 15 residues. The CDR3 coding sequence is TGTGCCAGCAGTTCAGGGGGACAGGGGGATGAGAGCCAGTACTTC. Protein sequence: CASSSGGQGDESQYF. Full variable domain (missing parts from reference TRBV28 and TRBJ2-5): DVKVTQSSRYLVKRTGEKVFLECVQDMDHENMFWYRQDPGLGLRLIYFSYDVKMKEKGDIPEGYSVSREKKERFSLILESASTNQTSMYLCASSSGGQGDESQYFGPGTRLLVL.

The chain recombines TRBV9 with TRBJ2-1, with 7 bases that match TRBD2. Unmatched junction bases numbered 7, after V lost 4 bases and J lost 6 bases. Germline loops: CDR1 SGDLS, CDR2 YYNGEE. This CDR3 has 14 amino acids. CDR3 in DNA: TGTGCCAGCAGCTTCAGCGGGAATGCCAATGAGCAGTTCTTC. It codes for CASSFSGNANEQFF. Complete variable domain (other parts from reference TRBV9 and TRBJ2-1): DSGVTQTPKHLITATGQRVTLRCSPRSGDLSVYWYQQSLDQGLQFLIQYYNGEERAKGNILERFSAQQFPDLHSELNLSSLELGDSALYFCASSFSGNANEQFFGPGTRLTVL.

Comments on this clone: An end of the junction does not agree with germline; a read error may underlie this. The chain combines TRBV7-7 with TRBJ2-2; 10 bases fit TRBD1. Looked up from germline, CDR1 is SSHAT and CDR2 is FNYEAQ (reference sequence). This CDR3 has 14 amino acids. The CDR3 nucleotides are TGTGCTAGCAGCTTGGACAGGGGGACCGGGGAGCTGTTTTTT. As protein: CASSLDRGTGELFF.

This rearrangement joins TRBV9 to TRBJ2-3, with a possible D match to TRBD2 (6 bases). V was shortened by 4 bases and J by 2 bases, with 14 bases between the two germline ends. This CDR3 contains 15 residues. Germline V CDR1 and CDR2: SGDLS, YYNGEE. CDR3 DNA sequence: TGTGCCAGCAGCATTATAGCGGAAGTCACAGATACGCAGTATTTT. This translates into CASSIIAEVTDTQYF.

The chain links TRBV5-4 to TRBJ2-2, with TRBD1 as a possible D gene (6 bases). This CDR3 has 15 amino acids. With 2 bases removed from V and 0 bases from J, the gap between germline ends came to 8 bases. Germline CDR1 reads SGHNT; CDR2 reads YYREEE (reference sequence). Written as DNA, the CDR3 is TGTGCCAGCAGCTTAGGGGGAGCGAACACCGGGGAGCTGTTTTTT. This gives the protein CASSLGGANTGELFF.

CDR3: CASSLVDSGINEQFF. CDR3 DNA sequence: TGTGCCAGCAGCTTAGTGGATTCGGGGATCAATGAGCAGTTCTTC. V is TRBV7-9 and J is TRBJ2-1, with D maybe TRBD2 (5 bases). The V end was cut by 1 base, the J end by 6 bases, with 13 bases between. The CDR3 sequence is 15 residues long. In germline, CDR1 is SEHNR, CDR2 FQNEAQ (reference sequence).

The chain uses TRBV28 and TRBJ2-3; D call uncertain. The CDR3 spans 18 residues. V was pared by 5 bases and J by 1 base, with 22 bases between. The V gene's germline CDR1 is MDHEN and CDR2 SYDVKM. This chain's CDR3 is CASSPRYNRRGGTDTQYF. CDR3 nucleotide sequence: TGTGCCAGCAGTCCCAGATACAACCGACGCGGCGGCACAGATACGCAGTATTTT.

On this clone: One end of the junction fails to match germline, which may point to a read error. The V and J genes are TRBV7-7 and TRBJ2-7; 7 nucleotides match TRBD1. The CDR3 is 15 amino acids. CDR1 is SSHAT and CDR2 is FNYEAQ in the germline V gene (reference sequence). The CDR3 loop is CASSFKTGPSYEQYF. CDR3 sequence (DNA): TGTGCTAGCAGCTTCAAGACAGGGCCTTCCTACGAGCAGTACTTC.

V is TRBV30 and J is TRBJ2-1, with 9 bases aligning to TRBD2. The CDR3 has 14 residues. The J segment lost 8 bases and the V segment lost 1 base, leaving 6 bases of the junction unmatched. The germline V gene has CDR1 GTSNPN and CDR2 SVGIG (reference sequence). CDR3 residues: CAWSGLAARDEQFF. The CDR3 DNA follows: TGTGCCTGGAGTGGACTAGCGGCCAGGGATGAGCAGTTCTTC.